A selection of T cell receptor beta chains follows, all from one sample in a study of T cell responses to AZD1222 COVID-19 vaccine. Assay: immunoSEQ multiplex PCR; the TCRdb copy retains only in-frame clones and omits some. Among 150,000 or so clones listed, about nine tenths were seen once. The material was peripheral blood, obtained on day 0 of AZD1222 vaccination. These receptors were collected from an adult in good health. Each CDR3 is given with its conserved first and last residue. A D gene is named only where the DNA matches it firmly. Clone size is not always given. Where it is, it says once, few, many or a class for expanded clones.

size	D	V	J	CDR3	DNA
once	TRBD2	TRBV6-5	TRBJ2-5	CASSRSTSRETQYF	TGTGCCAGCAGCCGCTCGACTAGCCGTGAGACCCAGTACTTC
.	TRBD1	TRBV24-1	TRBJ1-5	CATSGDSHQPQHF	TGTGCCACCAGTGGGGACAGCCATCAGCCCCAGCATTTT
.	.	TRBV18	TRBJ2-1	CASSPPRGSSSYNEQFF	TGTGCCAGCTCACCACCGCGGGGCTCAAGCTCCTACAATGAGCAGTTCTTC
few	TRBD1	TRBV19	TRBJ1-5	CASQKTGEGYSNQPQHF	TGTGCCAGTCAGAAGACAGGGGAGGGCTATAGCAATCAGCCCCAGCATTTT
.	TRBD1	TRBV7-9	TRBJ2-7	CASSPEGQVSAGFFEQYF	TGTGCCAGCAGCCCAGAGGGACAGGTTAGCGCAGGTTTCTTCGAGCAGTACTTC
once	TRBD1	TRBV4-1	TRBJ1-2	CASSKPGQGGHGYTF	TGCGCCAGCAGCAAACCGGGACAGGGGGGACATGGCTACACCTTC
.	TRBD2	TRBV7-2	TRBJ2-1	CASKRLAGANEQFF	TGTGCCAGCAAGCGACTAGCGGGAGCCAATGAGCAGTTCTTC
.	.	TRBV7-9	TRBJ2-2	CASSFSENTGELFF	TGTGCCAGCAGCTTTAGCGAAAACACCGGGGAGCTGTTTTTT
.	.	TRBV28	TRBJ2-7	CASSPYVPGGDEQYF	TGTGCCAGCAGCCCTTATGTTCCAGGGGGGGACGAGCAGTACTTC
.	.	TRBV27	TRBJ2-2	CASSRHRVGNTGELFF	TGTGCCAGCAGCCGGCACAGGGTAGGGAACACCGGGGAGCTGTTTTTT
.	TRBD2	TRBV10-3	TRBJ2-7	CAISGTSGRGEQYF	TGTGCCATCAGTGGAACTAGCGGGAGGGGGGAGCAGTACTTC
once	.	TRBV27	TRBJ2-3	CASSWDSPALALTDTQYF	TGTGCCAGCAGTTGGGACTCCCCCGCCCTCGCCCTCACAGATACGCAGTATTTT
.	.	TRBV28	TRBJ1-4	CASSPPPAAVEKLFF	TGTGCCAGCAGTCCCCCTCCGGCTGCAGTTGAAAAACTGTTTTTT
.	TRBD1	TRBV3-1/TRBV3-2	TRBJ2-1	CASSSGRDRRGNEQFF	TGTGCCAGCAGCTCCGGCCGGGACAGGAGGGGCAATGAGCAGTTCTTC
.	.	TRBV7-9	TRBJ1-1	CASSASKGAFF	TGTGCCAGCAGCGCCTCTAAAGGAGCTTTCTTT
.	TRBD2	TRBV15	TRBJ2-7	CATSSEAGYEQYF	TGTGCCACCAGCAGTGAAGCGGGATACGAGCAGTACTTC
.	.	TRBV5-5	TRBJ2-1	CASSLGTRGKGNEQFF	TGTGCCAGCAGCTTGGGGACAAGGGGAAAGGGCAATGAGCAGTTCTTC
.	TRBD1	TRBV4-2	TRBJ2-7	CASSGTGLSYEQYF	TGTGCCAGCTCGGGGACAGGACTTTCCTACGAGCAGTACTTC
.	.	TRBV18	TRBJ1-5	CASSPGSYSNQPQHF	TGTGCCAGCTCACCTGGGAGTTATAGCAATCAGCCCCAGCATTTT
.	.	TRBV30	TRBJ1-1	CAWSPWTEAFF	TGTGCCTGGAGTCCTTGGACTGAAGCTTTCTTT
.	TRBD1	TRBV10-3	TRBJ1-5	CAISTTGEQPQHF	TGTGCCATCAGTACCACAGGGGAACAGCCCCAGCATTTT
.	.	TRBV7-6	TRBJ2-5	CASSWDGVRETQYF	TGTGCCAGCAGCTGGGACGGAGTGCGTGAGACCCAGTACTTC
.	.	TRBV10-2	TRBJ1-6	CASAYQGLNSPLHF	TGCGCCAGCGCTTATCAGGGGCTTAATTCACCCCTCCACTTT
few	TRBD1	TRBV6-2/TRBV6-3	TRBJ2-7	CASSHTTGLRYEQYF	TGTGCCAGCAGTCACACGACAGGGCTACGCTACGAGCAGTACTTC
.	TRBD1	TRBV27	TRBJ1-6	CASSPTGQGFNSPLHF	TGTGCCAGCAGTCCTACAGGACAGGGGTTCAATTCACCCCTCCACTTT
.	.	TRBV28	TRBJ2-4	CASSYSGSSKNIQYF	TGTGCCAGCAGTTACTCCGGGAGTAGCAAAAACATTCAGTACTTC
.	.	TRBV27	TRBJ1-1	CASRGEGLTEAFF	TGTGCCAGCCGGGGAGAGGGGCTCACTGAAGCTTTCTTT
.	.	TRBV5-1	TRBJ2-1	CASSLPGGGEQFF	TGCGCCAGCAGCTTACCAGGGGGAGGTGAGCAGTTCTTC
once	.	TRBV12-3/TRBV12-4	TRBJ2-4	CASTLGGWDIQYF	TGTGCCAGCACCCTCGGGGGCTGGGACATTCAGTACTTC
.	.	TRBV18	TRBJ1-4	CASSPGINEKLFF	TGTGCCAGCTCACCGGGAATTAATGAAAAACTGTTTTTT
.	TRBD1	TRBV18	TRBJ1-1	CASSEGQGRNTEAFF	TGTGCCAGCTCAGAGGGACAGGGAAGGAACACTGAAGCTTTCTTT
once	TRBD1	TRBV24-1	TRBJ2-1	CATSVYGTGLKEQFF	TGTGCCACCAGTGTTTACGGGACAGGGCTAAAGGAGCAGTTCTTC
.	TRBD2	TRBV7-9	TRBJ2-5	CASSLWSSGKQETQYF	TGTGCCAGCAGCTTGTGGTCTAGCGGGAAGCAAGAGACCCAGTACTTC
.	.	TRBV4-3	TRBJ1-5	CASSQDAAANQPQHF	TGCGCCAGCAGCCAAGATGCGGCAGCCAATCAGCCCCAGCATTTT
.	TRBD1	TRBV24-1	TRBJ1-1	CATSDRTGGTEAFF	TGTGCCACCAGTGACCGGACAGGGGGCACTGAAGCTTTCTTT
.	TRBD2	TRBV6-2/TRBV6-3	TRBJ2-1	CASSYRGLAGGGEQFF	TGTGCCAGCAGTTACCGGGGACTAGCGGGAGGGGGAGAGCAGTTCTTC
.	.	TRBV28	TRBJ1-4	CASSLWAEKLFF	TGTGCCAGCAGTTTATGGGCTGAAAAACTGTTTTTT
few	TRBD2	TRBV6-2/TRBV6-3	TRBJ2-7	CASSHLLLAGGQYEQYF	TGTGCCAGCAGTCACCTACTCTTAGCGGGAGGGCAATACGAGCAGTACTTC
once	.	TRBV5-5	TRBJ1-3	CASSLARGNTIYF	TGTGCCAGCAGCTTGGCCCGAGGAAACACCATATATTTT
.	.	TRBV5-4	TRBJ2-5	CASSDTVGETQYF	TGTGCCAGCAGCGATACCGTCGGGGAGACCCAGTACTTC
few	TRBD1	TRBV7-9	TRBJ2-7	CASSSLKGQGGRNYEQYF	TGTGCCAGCAGCTCATTAAAAGGACAGGGCGGCCGTAACTACGAGCAGTACTTC
once	.	TRBV20-1	TRBJ1-5	CSASTGVGIGQPQHF	TGCAGTGCTAGTACCGGGGTAGGCATCGGGCAGCCCCAGCATTTT
.	.	TRBV28	TRBJ1-6	CASGFGTNNSPLHF	TGTGCCAGCGGATTCGGGACAAATAATTCACCCCTCCACTTT
.	.	TRBV5-4	TRBJ1-2	CASSKRMDYGYTF	TGTGCCAGCAGCAAACGAATGGACTATGGCTACACCTTC
once	.	TRBV6-6	TRBJ1-1	CAGRGGTEAFF	TGTGCCGGCCGGGGCGGCACTGAAGCTTTCTTT
.	.	TRBV10-1	TRBJ2-7	CASSCSYEQYF	TGCGCCAGCAGTTGCTCTTACGAGCAGTACTTC
.	.	TRBV28	TRBJ1-5	CASSQKENQPQHF	TGTGCCAGCAGTCAAAAGGAGAATCAGCCCCAGCATTTT
.	.	TRBV28	TRBJ2-7	CASSASTTHKQGF	TGTGCCAGCAGTGCTTCGACAACCCACAAACAAGGCTTC
.	TRBD2	TRBV18	TRBJ2-1	CASSLRPGLAGTYNEQFF	TGTGCCAGCTCACTACGCCCCGGTCTAGCGGGGACCTACAATGAGCAGTTCTTC
.	.	TRBV6-4	TRBJ2-1	CASSAIRGDEQFF	TGTGCCAGCAGTGCAATCAGGGGCGATGAGCAGTTCTTC
.	.	TRBV2	TRBJ2-2	CASSRDSNTGELFF	TGTGCCAGCAGCCGAGACAGCAACACCGGGGAGCTGTTTTTT
.	.	TRBV19	TRBJ2-3	CASTGEGAVDTQYF	TGTGCCAGTACTGGAGAGGGCGCGGTAGATACGCAGTATTTT
once	TRBD2	TRBV4-2	TRBJ2-1	CASSRGLADNNEQFF	TGTGCCAGCAGCCGCGGACTAGCGGACAACAATGAGCAGTTCTTC
.	TRBD1	TRBV6-1	TRBJ2-7	CASSGRDSPYEQYF	TGTGCCAGCAGTGGACGGGACAGTCCCTACGAGCAGTACTTC
.	TRBD1	TRBV3-1/TRBV3-2	TRBJ2-6	CASSHQGQDISGANVLTF	TGTGCCAGCAGCCACCAGGGACAGGATATTTCTGGGGCCAACGTCCTGACTTTC
.	.	TRBV28	TRBJ1-4	CASSTGVWGEKLFF	TGTGCCAGCAGCACGGGAGTATGGGGTGAAAAACTGTTTTTT
.	TRBD1	TRBV19	TRBJ1-6	CASSPGQGVRNSPLHF	TGTGCCAGTAGCCCGGGACAGGGGGTTCGCAATTCACCCCTCCACTTT
.	TRBD2	TRBV5-1	TRBJ2-7	CASSQGLVFEQYF	TGCGCCAGCAGCCAGGGACTAGTCTTCGAGCAGTACTTC